These 27 T cell receptor beta chains were sequenced from one sample in a study of T-cell reconstitution after alpha-beta-depleted transplantation in children. This sample's TCRbeta library carried unique molecular identifier barcodes. MiXCR, run by TCRdb on the PCR reads, gives a single entry per CDR3 protein. This table has a few hundred thousand distinct CDR3 sequences, 20% to 30% appearing once. The sequences come from PBMCs, mostly from graft donor cells, collected 360 days after TCRalphabeta/CD19-depleted stem cell transplant. All receptors derive from a female patient aged 2-10 years who had a stem cell transplant for congenital amegakaryocytic thrombocytopenia, so the T cells may come from the graft donor.

V gene TRBV6-2 or TRBV6-3 combines with J gene TRBJ2-1; TRBD2 matches at 8 bases. The CDR3 extends over 18 amino acids. Germline assignment: CDR1 MNHEY and CDR2 SVGEGT. With 2 bases clipped from V and 0 bases from J, the junction kept 9 bases outside the gene matches. The CDR3 nucleotides are TGTGCCAGCAGTTACCCCCCCTACCTAGCGGGCTCCTACAATGAGCAGTTCTTC. It codes for CASSYPPYLAGSYNEQFF.

This clonotype was seen only a few times. The chain combines TRBV7-9 with TRBJ2-5; TRBD1 might be the D (6 bases). CDR3 size: 15 residues. Looked up from germline, CDR1 is SEHNR and CDR2 is FQNEAQ (reference sequence). Trimming removed 3 bases at V and 2 bases at J, with 13 bases between. The CDR3 nucleotides are TGTGCCAGCAGCTTTGCAGGGGCTGGGCAAGAGACCCAGTACTTC. Translating gives CASSFAGAGQETQYF.

The rearrangement uses TRBV12-3 or TRBV12-4 and TRBJ2-7; the D gene could be TRBD1 or TRBD2 (5 bases each). V gave up 3 bases and J gave up 2 bases, with 11 bases separating them. The CDR3 length is 14 residues. In DNA, the CDR3 is TGTGCCAGCAGTTTGGGCCTGGGGGCCTACGAGCAGTACTTC. It specifies CASSLGLGAYEQYF.

The chain combines TRBV27 with TRBJ1-3, with D maybe TRBD1 (6 bases). Between the trimmed V and J ends, which lost 8 bases and 0 bases, there was a span of 17 bases. Per germline, CDR1 MNHEY and CDR2 SMNVEV (reference sequence). The CDR3 is 16 amino acids. In DNA form, the CDR3 reads TGTGCCAGCCGCCGGGCAGGGGACTCCTCTGGAAACACCATATATTTT. Amino acids: CASRRAGDSSGNTIYF.

This chain connects TRBV5-8 to TRBJ2-1; maybe TRBD1 (6 bases). Trimming cost V 0 bases and J 5 bases, with 18 bases left between them. Germline CDR1 SGHTS, CDR2 YDEGEE. CDR3 length equals 17 residues. This CDR3 is CASSLGGGRGSDNEQFF. The DNA for the CDR3 is TGTGCCAGCAGCTTGGGCGGTGGCAGGGGATCCGACAATGAGCAGTTCTTC.

The sample holds a few counts of this clonotype. The V and J genes are TRBV7-9 and TRBJ2-4; 10 bases match TRBD1. V shed 2 bases and J 0 bases; nucleotides not matched to a gene: 13. The CDR3 spans 20 residues. The germline V gene has CDR1 SEHNR and CDR2 FQNEAQ (reference sequence). The CDR3 DNA follows: TGTGCCAGCAGCTTATTTCCTGGGACAGGGGCCGAGTTAGCCAAAAACATTCAGTACTTC. As protein: CASSLFPGTGAELAKNIQYF.

In its sample, this clonotype was seen once. V and J are TRBV7-9 and TRBJ2-4; the match to TRBD2 covers 8 bases. The germline gives CDR1 SEHNR, CDR2 FQNEAQ (reference sequence). After removal of 2 bases from V and 3 bases from J, the junction contained 0 bases not matched to a gene. CDR3 length equals 14 residues. CDR3 DNA sequence: TGTGCCAGCAGCTTAACTAGCGGCAAAAACATTCAGTACTTC. Encoded protein: CASSLTSGKNIQYF. Full variable domain (rest looked up from reference TRBV7-9 and TRBJ2-4): DTGVSQNPRHKITKRGQNVTFRCDPISEHNRLYWYRQTLGQGPEFLTYFQNEAQLEKSRLLSDRFSAERPKGSFSTLEIQRTEQGDSAMYLCASSLTSGKNIQYFGAGTRLSVL.

This clonotype has more than one count but fewer than ten. The chain carries TRBV28 and TRBJ1-5, with no clear D. CDR1 is MDHEN, CDR2 SYDVKM, per germline. The V end was cut by 8 bases, the J end by 0 bases, with 29 bases between. This CDR3 has 20 amino acids. DNA of the CDR3: TGTGCCAGCGATCTTTCGCTCTTTACGGGAAAATTATATAGCAATCAGCCCCAGCATTTT. Translating gives CASDLSLFTGKLYSNQPQHF.

The CDR3 DNA is TGTGCCAGCAGCCTAAACGGCGGAGCGAACACTGAAGCTTTCTTT. Protein product: CASSLNGGANTEAFF. The chain is built from TRBV5-6 and TRBJ1-1; no firm D call. CDR1 SGHDT and CDR2 YYEEEE come from the germline V gene. V was pared by 4 bases and J by 1 base, with 14 bases between. This CDR3 is 15 amino acids long.

This clonotype was counted only a few times. V usage is TRBV28 and J usage is TRBJ1-6; 7 bases align to TRBD1. This CDR3 has 14 amino acids. Germline CDR1 and CDR2: MDHEN and SYDVKM. Unmatched junction bases numbered 10, after V lost 7 bases and J lost 10 bases. The CDR3 sequence is CASKNDRVASPLHF. DNA of the CDR3: TGTGCCAGCAAAAACGACAGGGTAGCCTCACCCCTCCACTTT.

This clonotype appeared a few times. The rearrangement uses TRBV6-6 and TRBJ2-2; 7 bases agree with TRBD2. The CDR3 totals 13 residues. J lost 5 bases, V lost 7 bases, and 4 bases had no gene match. CDR1 MNHNY and CDR2 SVGAGI come from the germline V gene (reference sequence). CDR3 loop: CASTPGGTGELFF. The DNA for the CDR3 is TGTGCCAGCACCCCGGGGGGAACCGGGGAGCTGTTTTTT.

This chain links TRBV6-2 or TRBV6-3 with TRBJ2-1; the D is unclear. This CDR3 spans 15 amino acids. V lost 3 bases to trimming and J lost 10 bases, with 19 bases between them. Germline V gene data show CDR1 as MNHEY and CDR2 as SVGEGT. The CDR3 is CASSYSPPGLREQFF. CDR3 bases: TGTGCCAGCAGTTATAGCCCCCCCGGCCTGAGGGAGCAGTTCTTC.

The rearrangement uses TRBV27 and TRBJ2-3; possibly TRBD1 for D (5 bases). Per the germline V gene, CDR1 is MNHEY and CDR2 is SMNVEV (reference sequence). Trimming removed 7 bases at V and 3 bases at J, with 17 bases between. There are 15 residues in the CDR3. The CDR3 here is CASTGSSRGTDTQYF. CDR3 nucleotides: TGTGCCAGCACAGGATCATCTAGGGGTACAGATACGCAGTATTTT.

The chain employs TRBV10-3 and TRBJ2-5; D gene unclear. CDR3 length equals 14 residues. Per the germline V gene, CDR1 is ENHRY and CDR2 is SYGVKD. Trimming took 0 bases from V and 3 from J, leaving 8 bases between them. CDR3 in DNA: TGTGCCATCAGTGAGTCGGGAAATAAAGAGACCCAGTACTTC. It codes for CAISESGNKETQYF.

The chain uses TRBV4-1 and TRBJ2-7; the D gene is possibly TRBD2 (6 bases). The CDR3 consists of 16 residues. The V end lost 4 bases, the J end lost 3 bases, and 19 bases lay between the germline ends. The germline CDR1 and CDR2 sequences are MGHRA and YSYEKL. This CDR3 reads CASSRPGLGLSYEQYF. In nucleotides, the CDR3 is TGCGCCAGCAGCCGCCCGGGACTTGGGCTTAGCTACGAGCAGTACTTC.

This chain joins TRBV24-1 and TRBJ2-3; 8 nucleotides match TRBD1. The V gene's germline CDR1 is KGHDR and CDR2 SFDVKD. The V segment lost 5 bases and the J segment 3 bases; nucleotides outside the gene matches: 15. The CDR3 runs 18 residues. The chain's CDR3 is CATSVAGQGFWGTDTQYF. In nucleotides, the CDR3 is TGTGCCACCAGTGTCGCTGGACAGGGTTTTTGGGGTACAGATACGCAGTATTTT.

The chain links TRBV18 to TRBJ2-1; possible D gene TRBD1, 6 bases. Germline V gives CDR1 KGHSH, CDR2 LQKENI. The V and J ends lost 3 bases and 9 bases respectively, with 18 bases between them. The CDR3 has 15 residues. The CDR3 here is CASSPQGRKNFEQFF. CDR3 DNA: TGTGCCAGCTCACCGCAGGGGCGCAAAAACTTTGAGCAGTTCTTC.

The table lists this clonotype with a few counts. This chain joins TRBV28 and TRBJ1-2; D is uncertain. The CDR3 has 13 amino acids. V was shortened by 6 bases and J by 2 bases, with 10 bases between the two germline ends. Germline values: CDR1 MDHEN, CDR2 SYDVKM. DNA of the CDR3: TGTGCCAGCAGCTCCGGTTTGAACTATGGCTACACCTTC. This encodes CASSSGLNYGYTF.

This clonotype has just a few counts. The chain links TRBV2 to TRBJ2-1, with D perhaps given as TRBD1 or TRBD2 (6 bases each). Trimming pared 7 bases from V and 3 bases from J, leaving 22 bases between. CDR1 SNHLY and CDR2 FYNNEI come from the germline V gene. The CDR3 runs 17 residues. CDR3 bases: TGTGCCAGCACCAAAAGAAAGGCGGGACACCTCTACAATGAGCAGTTCTTC. Translation gives CASTKRKAGHLYNEQFF.

This clonotype was picked up a small number of times. The chain is built from TRBV12-3 or TRBV12-4 and TRBJ2-1, with D unclear. Trimming shortened V by 5 bases and J by 5 bases, and 10 bases separated the two germline ends. This CDR3 spans 13 amino acids. CDR3 loop: CASSPLRDNEQFF. The DNA for the CDR3 is TGTGCCAGCAGTCCCCTCAGAGACAATGAGCAGTTCTTC.

This clonotype has a count of ten or more. The gene calls are TRBV12-3 or TRBV12-4 and TRBJ2-3; 10 nucleotides agree with TRBD2. This CDR3 region has 17 residues. The trim removed 4 bases at V and 0 bases at J, leaving 7 bases unmatched. CDR3 DNA: TGTGCCAGCAGTTATCCTAGCGGGGGAGATAGCACAGATACGCAGTATTTT. Its protein product is CASSYPSGGDSTDTQYF.

This clonotype was picked up a small number of times. The chain combines TRBV4-1 with TRBJ2-3; D uncertain. V lost 1 base to trimming and J lost 9 bases, with 11 bases between them. The length of the CDR3 is 13 residues. Germline V gives CDR1 MGHRA, CDR2 YSYEKL. CDR3 sequence (DNA): TGCGCCAGCAGCCAAGCGGGCGACCTCACGCAGTATTTT. This translates into CASSQAGDLTQYF.

This chain links TRBV2 with TRBJ1-3; D unresolved. Germline V lookup: CDR1 SNHLY, CDR2 FYNNEI. Trimming took off 3 bases at V and 4 bases at J, with 10 bases between the two ends. The length of the CDR3 is 14 residues. The CDR3 is CASSEDHLGNTIYF. The CDR3 nucleotides read TGTGCCAGCAGTGAGGACCACCTCGGAAACACCATATATTTT.

V is TRBV12-3 or TRBV12-4 and J is TRBJ2-7; 9 bases line up with TRBD1. V shed 1 base, J shed 1 base, and the junction held 8 bases outside the gene matches. The CDR3 extends over 17 amino acids. The CDR3: CASSLDWIGTGSYEQYF. The CDR3 nucleotides are TGTGCCAGCAGTTTAGATTGGATTGGGACAGGGTCCTACGAGCAGTACTTC.

This clonotype has just a few counts. The chain is built from TRBV7-2 and TRBJ2-3, with 10 bases aligning to TRBD2. Trimming took 4 bases from V and 5 from J; bases not matched to a gene: 6. Germline loops: CDR1 SGHTA, CDR2 FQGNSA. CDR3 length equals 15 residues. The CDR3 is CASSSTSGVLDTQYF. The CDR3 DNA reads as TGTGCCAGCAGCTCAACTAGCGGGGTCCTAGATACGCAGTATTTT.

The V and J genes are TRBV20-1 and TRBJ1-5; D remains ambiguous. The CDR3 contains 14 residues. Trimming took 0 bases from V and 6 from J, leaving 12 bases between them. Germline V gene lookup returns CDR1 DFQATT and CDR2 SNEGSKA (reference sequence). The CDR3, as DNA: TGCAGTGCTAGAGATGGAGGGTTCGGTCAGCCCCAGCATTTT. Protein: CSARDGGFGQPQHF.

With regard to this clonotype: A much larger clone lies a single base off, so this may be a read error. The CDR3 DNA reads TGCAGCGTTGGCAGGAGTTTCGCCTACGAGCAGTACTTC. Its protein product is CSVGRSFAYEQYF. The genes are TRBV29-1 and TRBJ2-7; D ambiguous. Trimming took 4 bases from V and 2 from J, leaving 12 bases between them. Per the germline V gene, CDR1 is SQVTM and CDR2 is ANQGSEA. CDR3 length equals 13 residues.